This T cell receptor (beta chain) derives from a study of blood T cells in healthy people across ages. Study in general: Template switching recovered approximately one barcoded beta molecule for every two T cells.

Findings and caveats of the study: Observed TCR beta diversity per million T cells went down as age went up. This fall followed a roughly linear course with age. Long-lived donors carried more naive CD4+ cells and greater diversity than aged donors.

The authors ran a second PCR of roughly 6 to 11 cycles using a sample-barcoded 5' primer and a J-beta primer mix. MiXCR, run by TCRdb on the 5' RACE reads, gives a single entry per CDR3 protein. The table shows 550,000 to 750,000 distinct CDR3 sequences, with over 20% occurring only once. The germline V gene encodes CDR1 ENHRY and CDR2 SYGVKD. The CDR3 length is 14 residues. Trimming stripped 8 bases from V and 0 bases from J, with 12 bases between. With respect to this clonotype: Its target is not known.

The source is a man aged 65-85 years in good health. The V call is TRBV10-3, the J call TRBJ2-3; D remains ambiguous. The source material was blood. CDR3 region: CAIGQVSSTDTQYF. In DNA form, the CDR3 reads TGTGCCATCGGGCAGGTATCTAGCACAGATACGCAGTATTTT.